A selection of T cell receptor beta chains follows, all from one sample in a study of early T cells in non-severe SARS-CoV-2 infection. TCRdb reprocessed the 5' RACE reads with MiXCR, giving one entry per CDR3 protein. Of about 54,000 distinct CDR3 sequences in the sample, roughly 8.2% were seen once. The source was whole blood, collected at baseline. Source of these receptors: an adult who was a healthcare worker with PCR-confirmed SARS-CoV-2 infection or an uninfected control (not recorded which). Both conserved end residues are part of each CDR3. Fields, in order: clone size, D gene, V gene, J gene, CDR3 DNA, CDR3 protein. D genes are given only for firm matches. Part of the rows lack a size; the others show once, few, many or a class for expanded clones.

few	TRBD2	TRBV7-7	TRBJ2-1	TGTGCCAGCAGCTCCCAAGCGGGATTAGGCAATGAGCAGTTCTTC	CASSSQAGLGNEQFF
few	TRBD2	TRBV20-1	TRBJ2-7	TGCAGTCTGGGGGGGAGCGTGGTCCACGAGCAGTACTTC	CSLGGSVVHEQYF
NA	NA	TRBV19	TRBJ1-4	TGTGCCAGTAGTCCCTGGACAGCGCGTAATGAAAAACTGTTTTTT	CASSPWTARNEKLFF
many	NA	TRBV9	TRBJ1-4	TGTGCCAGCACCGGCAGGGGAAATGAAAAACTGTTTTTT	CASTGRGNEKLFF
many	NA	TRBV7-2	TRBJ1-6	TGTGCCAGCAGCTTAGCGCGGGATAATTCACCCCTCCACTTT	CASSLARDNSPLHF
many	NA	TRBV12-3/TRBV12-4	TRBJ2-7	TGTGCCAGCAGTTCTGGCACGATTGACGAGCAGTACTTC	CASSSGTIDEQYF
NA	TRBD2	TRBV27	TRBJ2-3	TGTGCCAGCAGGTTAGAGGGCGGGAGAACAGATACGCAGTATTTT	CASRLEGGRTDTQYF
few	TRBD2	TRBV19	TRBJ2-1	TGTGCCAGCCAAACCCTCGGGACTAACAACAATGAGCAGTTCTTC	CASQTLGTNNNEQFF
few	NA	TRBV27	TRBJ1-6	TGTGCCAGCCGGCCTCGACAGAGTATAAGTTCACCCCTCCACTTT	CASRPRQSISSPLHF
few	TRBD2	TRBV7-3	TRBJ2-2	TGTGCCAGCAGCTCTGGGACTAGCGGGACTTACGGGGAGCTGTTTTTT	CASSSGTSGTYGELFF
many	TRBD2	TRBV12-3/TRBV12-4	TRBJ2-5	TGTGCCAGCTGGGGAGGGGAGACCCAGTACTTC	CASWGGETQYF
NA	TRBD1	TRBV10-3	TRBJ1-1	TGTGCCATCAGTGAGGGGACAGGGGACGCTTTCTTT	CAISEGTGDAFF
many	NA	TRBV4-1	TRBJ1-2	TGCGCCAGCAGCCATTCCGGCCTGGGCTACACCTTC	CASSHSGLGYTF
few	TRBD2	TRBV15	TRBJ2-3	TGTGCCACCAGCAGAGCGGGGGGGATGGGACTAGCGGGAATTTTTTCAGATACGCAGTATTTT	CATSRAGGMGLAGIFSDTQYF
NA	NA	TRBV7-9	TRBJ2-7	TGTGCCAGCAGCTTAGCAGGGGCCGAGCAGTACTTC	CASSLAGAEQYF
NA	TRBD2	TRBV30	TRBJ2-7	TGTGCCTGGAGTCTAGCGGGAGTCTCCGAGCAGTACTTC	CAWSLAGVSEQYF
many	NA	TRBV29-1	TRBJ2-7	TGCAGCGTTGTTACCATTCTAGCCTACGAGCAGTACTTC	CSVVTILAYEQYF
NA	NA	TRBV2	TRBJ2-2	TGTGCCAGCAGTGCCCTCCGGCGGAGGACGGTCCAGAACACCGGGGAGCTGTTTTTT	CASSALRRRTVQNTGELFF
many	TRBD1	TRBV15	TRBJ2-1	TGTGCCACCCTCGGACAGGACCTTGGGAATGAGCAGTTCTTC	CATLGQDLGNEQFF
many	NA	TRBV6-2/TRBV6-3	TRBJ2-3	TGTGCCAGCAGTTTCCATTTTGCAGATACGCAGTATTTT	CASSFHFADTQYF
NA	TRBD2	TRBV20-1	TRBJ2-1	TGCAGTGCTAGGGGGACTAGCGGGACCTACAATGAGCAGTTCTTC	CSARGTSGTYNEQFF
few	NA	TRBV11-2	TRBJ2-5	TGTGCCAGCAGCTTAGATCCGGCAGGTGGGACCCAGTACTTC	CASSLDPAGGTQYF
few	NA	TRBV27	TRBJ1-4	TGTGCCAGCAGTTTCATCGGACAGCGCCCTGAAAAACTGTTTTTT	CASSFIGQRPEKLFF
NA	TRBD1	TRBV10-3	TRBJ2-7	TGTGCCATCAGCCAAACAGGGGGCTTCTACGAGCAGTACTTC	CAISQTGGFYEQYF
many	TRBD1	TRBV6-6	TRBJ2-5	TGTGCCAGCAGCCAACAACCGGGACAGGGCCTCGAGACCCAGTACTTC	CASSQQPGQGLETQYF
many	TRBD1	TRBV19	TRBJ2-4	TGTGCCAGTCTCGGACAGGGGGCAGGAAACATTCAGTACTTC	CASLGQGAGNIQYF
few	NA	TRBV6-5	TRBJ2-7	TGTGCCAGCAGTTATCATGAGTCCTACGAGCAGTACTTC	CASSYHESYEQYF
NA	NA	TRBV20-1	TRBJ2-2	TGCAGTGCCCTGGGGGGAAAAATTAACACCGGGGAGCTGTTTTTT	CSALGGKINTGELFF
many	NA	TRBV6-5	TRBJ2-7	TGTGCCAGCTCAGGATTTAACTACGAGCAGTACTTC	CASSGFNYEQYF
few	NA	TRBV6-6	TRBJ2-2	TGTGCCAGCTCGCAATCGCGGGGGGAGCTGTTTTTT	CASSQSRGELFF
few	NA	TRBV5-5	TRBJ2-1	TGTGCCAGCAGCTTGGTAGGGGATGAGCAGTTCTTC	CASSLVGDEQFF
NA	TRBD2	TRBV7-3	TRBJ2-3	TGTGCCAGCAGCTCGACTAGCAGCTCAGATACGCAGTATTTT	CASSSTSSSDTQYF
few	NA	TRBV18	TRBJ1-1	TGTGCCAGCTCACCACGGGGGGCCTGGACTGAAGCTTTCTTT	CASSPRGAWTEAFF
NA	NA	TRBV27	TRBJ2-7	TGTGCCAGCAGTCAAGAGAGAGAGCAGTACTTC	CASSQEREQYF
NA	TRBD2	TRBV2	TRBJ2-7	TGTGCCAGCAGTGGGGCGGGAGACATTTACGAGCAGTACTTC	CASSGAGDIYEQYF
few	NA	TRBV11-2	TRBJ2-7	TGTGCCAGCAGCTTAGATATCCCCGAAAACTACGAGCAGTACTTC	CASSLDIPENYEQYF
NA	NA	TRBV12-3/TRBV12-4	TRBJ2-7	TGTGCCAGCAGTCATACTGACACCAACTCCTACGAGCAGTACTTC	CASSHTDTNSYEQYF
few	NA	TRBV27	TRBJ1-1	TGTGCCAGCAGTCCCCCGGGACCAGACACTGAAGCTTTCTTT	CASSPPGPDTEAFF
few	NA	TRBV4-2	TRBJ1-6	TGTGCCAGCAGCAGGGAACAGGATTCACCCCTCCACTTT	CASSREQDSPLHF
many	TRBD1	TRBV7-2	TRBJ1-1	TGTGCCAGCAGTTCTCAAGACAGGGGGAGGACTGAAGCTTTCTTT	CASSSQDRGRTEAFF
NA	TRBD2	TRBV5-1	TRBJ2-3	TGCGCCAGCAGCTTGGTACTAGCGGGAGGAGGAGATACGCAGTATTTT	CASSLVLAGGGDTQYF
NA	TRBD2	TRBV5-1	TRBJ2-7	TGCGCCAGCAGCTTGAAGGATACCCAGCGGGAGGCCCGCCGGGAGCAGTACTTC	CASSLKDTQREARREQYF
few	NA	TRBV4-2	TRBJ2-7	TGTGCCAGCAGCCAAGGGCTGGGGACTTCCTACGAGCAGTACTTC	CASSQGLGTSYEQYF
few	TRBD2	TRBV20-1	TRBJ2-1	TGCAGGGGGACTAGCGGGAGGGATGAGCAGTTCTTC	CRGTSGRDEQFF
many	TRBD1	TRBV28	TRBJ2-1	TGTGCCAGCACCTCCCGGGACAGAATGCGTGAGCAGTTCTTC	CASTSRDRMREQFF
few	NA	TRBV6-5	TRBJ1-3	TGTGCCAGCAGTTACACTCGGGCCCAGCCTGGAAACACCATATATTTT	CASSYTRAQPGNTIYF
many	NA	TRBV6-2/TRBV6-3	TRBJ2-5	TGTGCCAGCAGTAAGGATGTCCTTGACTCACTCCTTACCCAGTACTTC	CASSKDVLDSLLTQYF
few	NA	TRBV19	TRBJ2-7	TGTGCCAGTAGTAAAAGAGGGGGAGGAGACGCCTACGAGCAGTACTTC	CASSKRGGGDAYEQYF